This TCR beta chain was captured by sequencing in a study of cytomegalovirus exposure and HLA in healthy donors. The study's findings and limits: Reportedly, fewer N-insertions than the approximately 700-donor mean appeared in an Asian-associated ancestry cluster in a later analysis.

The CDR3 is made up of 13 amino acids. Trimming removed 3 bases at V and 7 bases at J, with 13 bases between. CDR1 and CDR2 from the germline V gene are MNHEY and SMNVEV (reference sequence). 60 Vbeta and 13 Jbeta primers were used in PCR. Some clones are missing from TCRdb's copy, which holds only in-frame ones; the method was immunoSEQ multiplex PCR. The table includes over 85,000 clones, about 80% detected once. With respect to this clone: What it binds is unknown.

Sequences were obtained from PBMCs. The receptor was isolated from a female donor in good health and CMV-seropositive. The chain employs TRBV27 and TRBJ2-7, with TRBD2 as a possible D gene (5 bases). DNA for the CDR3: TGTGCCAGCAGTTTTACCGATCGGAGGGAGCAGTACTTC. Translation gives CASSFTDRREQYF.